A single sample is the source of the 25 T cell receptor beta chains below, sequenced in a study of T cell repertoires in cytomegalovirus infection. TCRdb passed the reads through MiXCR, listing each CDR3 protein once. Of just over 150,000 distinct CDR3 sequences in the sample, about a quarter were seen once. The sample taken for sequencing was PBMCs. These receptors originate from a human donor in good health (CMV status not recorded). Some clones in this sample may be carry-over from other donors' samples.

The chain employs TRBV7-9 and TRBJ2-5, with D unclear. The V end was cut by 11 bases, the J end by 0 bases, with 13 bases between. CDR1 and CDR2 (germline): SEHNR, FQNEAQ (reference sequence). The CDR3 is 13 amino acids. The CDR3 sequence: CAGFSGDQETQYF. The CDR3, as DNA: TGTGCCGGGTTCTCGGGCGACCAAGAGACCCAGTACTTC.

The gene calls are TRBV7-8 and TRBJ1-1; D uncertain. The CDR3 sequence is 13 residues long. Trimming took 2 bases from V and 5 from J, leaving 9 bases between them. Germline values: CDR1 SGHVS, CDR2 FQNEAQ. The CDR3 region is CASSLNMDTEAFF. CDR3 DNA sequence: TGTGCCAGCAGCTTAAATATGGATACTGAAGCTTTCTTT.

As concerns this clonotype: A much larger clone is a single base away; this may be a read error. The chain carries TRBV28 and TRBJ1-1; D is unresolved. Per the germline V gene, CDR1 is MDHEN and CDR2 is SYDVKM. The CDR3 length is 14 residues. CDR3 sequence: CVSSFPPVNTEAFF. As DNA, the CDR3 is TGTGTCAGCAGTTTCCCCCCGGTAAACACTGAAGCTTTCTTT. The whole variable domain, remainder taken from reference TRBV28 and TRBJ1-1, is DVKVTQSSRYLVKRTGEKVFLECVQDMDHENMFWYRQDPGLGLRLIYFSYDVKMKEKGDIPEGYSVSREKKERFSLILESASTNQTSMYLCVSSFPPVNTEAFFGQGTRLTVV.

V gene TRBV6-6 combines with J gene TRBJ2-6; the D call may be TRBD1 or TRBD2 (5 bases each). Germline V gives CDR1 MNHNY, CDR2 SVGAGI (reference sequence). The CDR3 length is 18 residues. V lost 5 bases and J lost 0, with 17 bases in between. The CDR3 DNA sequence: TGTGCCAGCAGTGGGCCGGGGCTCCCGAGCTCTGGGGCCAACGTCCTGACTTTC. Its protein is CASSGPGLPSSGANVLTF.

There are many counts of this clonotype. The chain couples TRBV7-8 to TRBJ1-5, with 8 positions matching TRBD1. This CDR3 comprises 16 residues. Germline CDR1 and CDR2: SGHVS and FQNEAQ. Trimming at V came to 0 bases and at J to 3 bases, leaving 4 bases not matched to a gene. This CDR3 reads CASSLARQGLNQPQHF. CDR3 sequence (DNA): TGTGCCAGCAGCTTAGCTCGACAGGGGCTCAATCAGCCCCAGCATTTT.

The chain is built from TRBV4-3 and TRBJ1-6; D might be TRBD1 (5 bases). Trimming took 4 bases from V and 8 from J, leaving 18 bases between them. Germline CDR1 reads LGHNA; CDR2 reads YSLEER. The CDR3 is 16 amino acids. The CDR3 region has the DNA TGCGCCAGCAGCCTAAGTGGGACGGCTAAAGATTCACCCCTCCACTTT. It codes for CASSLSGTAKDSPLHF.

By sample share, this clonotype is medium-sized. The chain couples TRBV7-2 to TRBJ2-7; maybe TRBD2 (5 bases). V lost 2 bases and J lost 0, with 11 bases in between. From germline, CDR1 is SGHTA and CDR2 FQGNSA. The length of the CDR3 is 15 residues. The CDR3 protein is CASSLLLGSSYEQYF. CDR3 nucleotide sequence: TGTGCCAGCAGCTTACTTTTGGGGAGCTCCTACGAGCAGTACTTC.

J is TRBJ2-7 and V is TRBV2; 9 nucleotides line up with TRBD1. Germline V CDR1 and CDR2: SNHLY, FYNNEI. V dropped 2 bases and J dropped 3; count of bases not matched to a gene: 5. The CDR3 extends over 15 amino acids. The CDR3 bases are TGTGCCAGCAGTGAAAGTTGGGACAGGGTCTACGAGCAGTACTTC. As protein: CASSESWDRVYEQYF.

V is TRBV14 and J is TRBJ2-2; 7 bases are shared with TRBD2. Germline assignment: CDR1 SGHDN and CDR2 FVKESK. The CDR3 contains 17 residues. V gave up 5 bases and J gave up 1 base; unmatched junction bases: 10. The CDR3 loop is CASSREGGRWNTGELFF. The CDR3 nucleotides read TGTGCCAGCAGCAGGGAGGGCGGGAGATGGAACACCGGGGAGCTGTTTTTT.

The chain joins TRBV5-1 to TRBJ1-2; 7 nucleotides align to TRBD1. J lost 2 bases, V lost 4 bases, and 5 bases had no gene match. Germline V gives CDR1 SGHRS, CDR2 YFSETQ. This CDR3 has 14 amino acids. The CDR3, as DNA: TGCGCCAGCAGCCACCGGGGACAGAACTATGGCTACACCTTC. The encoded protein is CASSHRGQNYGYTF.

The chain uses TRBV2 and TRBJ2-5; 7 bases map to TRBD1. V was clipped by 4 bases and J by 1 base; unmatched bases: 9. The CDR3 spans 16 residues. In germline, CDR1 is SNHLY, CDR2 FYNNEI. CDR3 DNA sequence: TGTGCCAGCAGTGGGGATACTGACAGGGCCCAAGAGACCCAGTACTTC. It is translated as CASSGDTDRAQETQYF. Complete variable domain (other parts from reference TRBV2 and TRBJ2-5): EPEVTQTPSHQVTQMGQEVILRCVPISNHLYFYWYRQILGQKVEFLVSFYNNEISEKSEIFDDQFSVERPDGSNFTLKIRSTKLEDSAMYFCASSGDTDRAQETQYFGPGTRLLVL.

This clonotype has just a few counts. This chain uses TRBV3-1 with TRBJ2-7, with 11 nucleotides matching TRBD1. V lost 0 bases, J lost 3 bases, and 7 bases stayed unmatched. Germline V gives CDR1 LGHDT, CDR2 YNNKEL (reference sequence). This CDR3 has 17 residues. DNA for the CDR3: TGTGCCAGCAGCCAAGATAAAGCCGGGACAGGGGGCTACGAGCAGTACTTC. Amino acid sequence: CASSQDKAGTGGYEQYF.

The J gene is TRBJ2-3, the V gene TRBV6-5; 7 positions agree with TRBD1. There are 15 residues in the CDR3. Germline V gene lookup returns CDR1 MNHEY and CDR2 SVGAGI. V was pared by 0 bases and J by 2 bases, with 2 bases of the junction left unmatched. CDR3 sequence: CASSYSGTATDTQYF. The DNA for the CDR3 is TGTGCCAGCAGTTACTCGGGGACAGCCACAGATACGCAGTATTTT.

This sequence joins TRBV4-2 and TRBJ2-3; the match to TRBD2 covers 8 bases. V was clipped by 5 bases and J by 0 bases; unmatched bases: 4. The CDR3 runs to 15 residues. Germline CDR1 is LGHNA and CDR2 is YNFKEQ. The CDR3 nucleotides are TGTGCCAGCAGCGTACCTAGCGGGAGCACAGATACGCAGTATTTT. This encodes CASSVPSGSTDTQYF.

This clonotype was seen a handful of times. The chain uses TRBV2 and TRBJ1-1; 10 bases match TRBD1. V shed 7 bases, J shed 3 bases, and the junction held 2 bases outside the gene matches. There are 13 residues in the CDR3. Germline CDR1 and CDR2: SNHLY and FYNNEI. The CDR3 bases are TGTGCCAGCACCGGGACAGGGGACACTGAAGCTTTCTTT. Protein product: CASTGTGDTEAFF.

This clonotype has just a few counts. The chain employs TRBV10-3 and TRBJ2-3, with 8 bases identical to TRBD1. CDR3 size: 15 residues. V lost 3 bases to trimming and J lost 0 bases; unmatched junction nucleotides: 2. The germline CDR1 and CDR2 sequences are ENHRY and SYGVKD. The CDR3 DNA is TGTGCCATCAGTGATCAGGGGGCGAGCACAGATACGCAGTATTTT. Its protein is CAISDQGASTDTQYF.

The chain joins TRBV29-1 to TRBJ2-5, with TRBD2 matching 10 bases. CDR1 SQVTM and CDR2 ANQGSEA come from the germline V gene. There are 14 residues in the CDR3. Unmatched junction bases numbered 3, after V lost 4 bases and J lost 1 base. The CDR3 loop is CSVAASGGQETQYF. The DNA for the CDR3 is TGCAGCGTTGCGGCTAGCGGGGGCCAAGAGACCCAGTACTTC. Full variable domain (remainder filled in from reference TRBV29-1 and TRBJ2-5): SAVISQKPSRDICQRGTSLTIQCQVDSQVTMMFWYRQQPGQSLTLIATANQGSEATYESGFVIDKFPISRPNLTFSTLTVSNMSPEDSSIYLCSVAASGGQETQYFGPGTRLLVL.

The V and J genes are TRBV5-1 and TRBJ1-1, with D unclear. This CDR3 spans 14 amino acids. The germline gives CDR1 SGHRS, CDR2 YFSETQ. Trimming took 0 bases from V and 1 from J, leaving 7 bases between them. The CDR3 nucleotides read TGCGCCAGCAGCTTGGGTTGGCAGAACACTGAAGCTTTCTTT. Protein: CASSLGWQNTEAFF.

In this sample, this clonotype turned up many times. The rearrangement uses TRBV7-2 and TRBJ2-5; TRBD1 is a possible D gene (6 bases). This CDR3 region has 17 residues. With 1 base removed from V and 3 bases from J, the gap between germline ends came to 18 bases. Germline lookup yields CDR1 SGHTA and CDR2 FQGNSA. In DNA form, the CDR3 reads TGTGCCAGCAGCTTAGGCATTTGGGGGCGATCGGAAGAGACCCAGTACTTC. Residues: CASSLGIWGRSEETQYF.

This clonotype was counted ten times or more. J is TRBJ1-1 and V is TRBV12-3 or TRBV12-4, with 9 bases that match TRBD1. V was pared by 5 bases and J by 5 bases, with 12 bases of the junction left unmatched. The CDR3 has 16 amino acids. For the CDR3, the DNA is TGTGCCAGCAGTAGATACGGGGACAGGGAAGCAACTGAAGCTTTCTTT. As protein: CASSRYGDREATEAFF.

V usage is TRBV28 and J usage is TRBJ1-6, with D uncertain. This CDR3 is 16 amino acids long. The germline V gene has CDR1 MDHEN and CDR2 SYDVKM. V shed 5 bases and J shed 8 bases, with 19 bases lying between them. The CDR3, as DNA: TGTGCCAGCAGTATCTCGACGCTCCTTTGGGATTCACCCCTCCACTTT. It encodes CASSISTLLWDSPLHF. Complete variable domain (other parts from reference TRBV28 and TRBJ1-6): DVKVTQSSRYLVKRTGEKVFLECVQDMDHENMFWYRQDPGLGLRLIYFSYDVKMKEKGDIPEGYSVSREKKERFSLILESASTNQTSMYLCASSISTLLWDSPLHFGNGTRLTVT.

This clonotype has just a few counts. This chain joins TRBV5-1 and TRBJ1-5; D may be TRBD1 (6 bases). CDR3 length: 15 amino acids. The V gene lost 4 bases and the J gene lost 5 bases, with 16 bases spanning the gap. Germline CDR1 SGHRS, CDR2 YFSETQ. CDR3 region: CASSQQGRGDQPQHF. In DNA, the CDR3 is TGCGCCAGCAGCCAACAGGGCAGAGGGGATCAGCCCCAGCATTTT.

CDR3 residues: CSARLGTGGHF. CDR3 nucleotides: TGCAGTGCTAGATTAGGGACAGGAGGCCACTTT. This rearrangement joins TRBV20-1 to TRBJ1-6; 8 nucleotides line up with TRBD1. The CDR3 has 11 amino acids. V was pared by 2 bases and J by 18 bases, with 6 bases of the junction left unmatched. Germline CDR1 is DFQATT and CDR2 is SNEGSKA (reference sequence).

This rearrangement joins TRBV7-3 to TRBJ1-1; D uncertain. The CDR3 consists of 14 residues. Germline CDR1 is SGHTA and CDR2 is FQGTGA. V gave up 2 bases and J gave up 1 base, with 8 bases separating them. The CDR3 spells CASSLSGKNTEAFF. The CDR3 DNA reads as TGTGCCAGCAGCTTATCTGGGAAGAACACTGAAGCTTTCTTT.

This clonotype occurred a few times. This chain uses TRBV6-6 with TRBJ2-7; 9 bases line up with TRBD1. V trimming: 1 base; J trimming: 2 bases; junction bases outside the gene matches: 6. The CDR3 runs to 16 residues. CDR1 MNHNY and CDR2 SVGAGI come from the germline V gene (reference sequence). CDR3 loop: CASSYFRQGGAYEQYF. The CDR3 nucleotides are TGTGCCAGCAGTTACTTCCGACAGGGGGGAGCCTACGAGCAGTACTTC.